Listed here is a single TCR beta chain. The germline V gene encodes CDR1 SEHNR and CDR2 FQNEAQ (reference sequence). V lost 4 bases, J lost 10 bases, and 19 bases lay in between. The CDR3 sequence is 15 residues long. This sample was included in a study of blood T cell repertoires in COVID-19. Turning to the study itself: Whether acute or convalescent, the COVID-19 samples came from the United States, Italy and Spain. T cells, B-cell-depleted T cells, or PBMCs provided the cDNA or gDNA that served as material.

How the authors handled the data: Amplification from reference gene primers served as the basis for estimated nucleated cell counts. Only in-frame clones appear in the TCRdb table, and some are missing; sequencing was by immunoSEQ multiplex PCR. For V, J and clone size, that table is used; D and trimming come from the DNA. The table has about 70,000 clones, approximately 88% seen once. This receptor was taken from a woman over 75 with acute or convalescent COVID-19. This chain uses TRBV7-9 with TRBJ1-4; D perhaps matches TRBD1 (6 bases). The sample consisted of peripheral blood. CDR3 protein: CASSSSVALGAKLFF. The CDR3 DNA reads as TGTGCCAGCAGCTCCTCAGTGGCCCTGGGGGCAAAACTGTTTTTT.